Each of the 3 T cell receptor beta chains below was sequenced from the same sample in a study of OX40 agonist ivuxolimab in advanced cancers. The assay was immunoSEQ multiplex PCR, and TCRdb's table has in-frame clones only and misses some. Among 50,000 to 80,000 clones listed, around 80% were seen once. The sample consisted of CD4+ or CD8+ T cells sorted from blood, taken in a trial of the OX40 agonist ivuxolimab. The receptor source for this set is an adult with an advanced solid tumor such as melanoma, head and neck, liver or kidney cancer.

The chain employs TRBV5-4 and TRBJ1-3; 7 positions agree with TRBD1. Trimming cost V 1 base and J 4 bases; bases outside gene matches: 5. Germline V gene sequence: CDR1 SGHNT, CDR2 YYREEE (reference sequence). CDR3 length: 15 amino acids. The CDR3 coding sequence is TGTGCCAGCAGCTTGCTGACAGGGCAAGGAAACACCATATATTTT. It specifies CASSLLTGQGNTIYF. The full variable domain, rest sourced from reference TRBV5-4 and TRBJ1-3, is ETGVTQSPTHLIKTRGQQVTLRCSSQSGHNTVSWYQQALGQGPQFIFQYYREEENGRGNFPPRFSGLQFPNYSSELNVNALELDDSALYLCASSLLTGQGNTIYFGEGSWLTVV.

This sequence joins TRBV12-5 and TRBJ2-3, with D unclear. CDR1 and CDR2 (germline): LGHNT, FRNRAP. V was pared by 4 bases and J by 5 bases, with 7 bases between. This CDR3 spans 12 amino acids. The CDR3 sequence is CASGSSEDTQYF. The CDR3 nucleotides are TGTGCTAGTGGTTCCTCGGAAGATACGCAGTATTTT.

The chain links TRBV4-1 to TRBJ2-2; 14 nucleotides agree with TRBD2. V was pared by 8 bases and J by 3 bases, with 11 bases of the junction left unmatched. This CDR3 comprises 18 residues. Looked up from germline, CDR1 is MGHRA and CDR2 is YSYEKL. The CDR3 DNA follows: TGCGCCAGCTTCTTCCTGCCGACTAGCGGGGGGGACACCGGGGAGCTGTTTTTT. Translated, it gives CASFFLPTSGGDTGELFF.